The entry below gives a single TCR beta chain sequence along with its context. What it recognizes is unknown. The entry originates in a study of T cell responses to AZD1222 COVID-19 vaccine. Study-level points and caveats: Donors skewed white British and female; clonal diversity was possibly underestimated. Mapped onto spike, vaccine-associated CD4 TCRs spanned it and were dominant at 160-218 and 743-854.

Sequenced by immunoSEQ multiplex PCR; TCRdb stores in-frame clones only, minus some. Of tens of thousands of clones in the sample, 80% were seen once. Trimming took 3 bases from V and 1 from J, leaving 6 bases between them. This CDR3 has 13 amino acids. This specimen was peripheral blood, taken 28 days after the second AZD1222 dose. The chain carries TRBV12-3 or TRBV12-4 and TRBJ1-1; no clear D gene. The sequence came from an adult who received the AZD1222 COVID-19 vaccine. This CDR3 is CASSFGRNTEAFF. The CDR3 region has the DNA TGTGCCAGCAGTTTCGGGAGGAACACTGAAGCTTTCTTT.